This T cell receptor beta chain was documented in a study of blood T cells in healthy people across ages. Primed by a sample-barcoded 5' primer and a J-beta primer mix, a second PCR proceeded for about 7 to 12 cycles. TCRdb re-called the 5' RACE reads with MiXCR, one entry per CDR3 protein. The profile shows roughly 640,000 distinct CDR3 sequences, approximately 30% of them singletons. The V end lost 3 bases, the J end lost 9 bases, and 10 bases lay between the germline ends. Germline CDR1 SGDLS, CDR2 YYNGEE. This CDR3 has 12 amino acids. The V and J genes are TRBV9 and TRBJ2-1, with D unresolved. The clonotype was recovered from a woman at least 80 years old in good health. The sequenced sample consisted of blood. CDR3 amino acids: CASSASLVEQFF. CDR3 bases: TGTGCCAGCAGCGCCAGCTTGGTTGAGCAGTTCTTC.